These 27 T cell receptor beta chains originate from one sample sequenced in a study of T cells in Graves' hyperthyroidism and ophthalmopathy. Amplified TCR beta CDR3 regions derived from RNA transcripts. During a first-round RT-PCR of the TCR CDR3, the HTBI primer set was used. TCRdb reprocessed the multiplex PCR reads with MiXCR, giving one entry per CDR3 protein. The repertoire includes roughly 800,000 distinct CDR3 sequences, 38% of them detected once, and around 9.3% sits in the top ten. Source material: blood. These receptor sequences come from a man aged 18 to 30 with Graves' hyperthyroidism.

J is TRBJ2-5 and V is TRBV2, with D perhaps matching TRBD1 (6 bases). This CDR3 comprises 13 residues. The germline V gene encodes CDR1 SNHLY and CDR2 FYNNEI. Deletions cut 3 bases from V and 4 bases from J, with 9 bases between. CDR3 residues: CASSDAGAETQYF. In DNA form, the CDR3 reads TGTGCCAGCAGTGACGCAGGGGCAGAGACCCAGTACTTC.

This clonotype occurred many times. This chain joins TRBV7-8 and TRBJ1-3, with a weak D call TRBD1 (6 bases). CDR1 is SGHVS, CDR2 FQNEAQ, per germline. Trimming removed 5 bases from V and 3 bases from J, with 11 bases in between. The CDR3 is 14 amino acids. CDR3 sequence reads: CASSMLRGGNTIYF. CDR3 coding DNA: TGTGCCAGCAGCATGCTCAGGGGTGGAAACACCATATATTTT.

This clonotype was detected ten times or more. The CDR3 DNA reads as TGCAGCGCAGCCCCCCAAATGAACACTGAAGCTTTCTTT. Residues: CSAAPQMNTEAFF. The chain employs TRBV29-1 and TRBJ1-1; D remains unclear. CDR1 is SQVTM and CDR2 is ANQGSEA in the germline V gene. The CDR3 spans 13 residues. Trimming removed 7 bases from V and 0 bases from J, with 12 bases in between.

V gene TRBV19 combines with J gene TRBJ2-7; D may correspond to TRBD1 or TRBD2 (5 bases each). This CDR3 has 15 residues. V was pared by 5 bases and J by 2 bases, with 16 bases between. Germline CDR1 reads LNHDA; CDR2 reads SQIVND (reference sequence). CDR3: CASSERQGPPYEQYF. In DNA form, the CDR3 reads TGTGCCAGTAGTGAGCGGCAGGGTCCCCCCTACGAGCAGTACTTC. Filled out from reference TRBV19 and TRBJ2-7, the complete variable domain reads DGGITQSPKYLFRKEGQNVTLSCEQNLNHDAMYWYRQDPGQGLRLIYYSQIVNDFQKGDIAEGYSVSREKKESFPLTVTSAQKNPTAFYLCASSERQGPPYEQYFGPGTRLTVT.

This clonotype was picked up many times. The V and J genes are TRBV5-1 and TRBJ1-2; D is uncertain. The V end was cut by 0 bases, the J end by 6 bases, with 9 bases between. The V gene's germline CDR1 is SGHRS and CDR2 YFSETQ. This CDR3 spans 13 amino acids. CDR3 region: CASSLEPPHGYTF. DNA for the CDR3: TGCGCCAGCAGCTTGGAACCGCCCCATGGCTACACCTTC.

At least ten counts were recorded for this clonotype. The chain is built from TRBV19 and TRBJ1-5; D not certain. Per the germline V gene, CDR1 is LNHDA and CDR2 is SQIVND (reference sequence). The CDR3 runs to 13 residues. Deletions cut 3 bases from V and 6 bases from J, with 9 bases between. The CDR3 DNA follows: TGTGCCAGTAGTATTCCGTCCGGTCAGCCCCAGCATTTT. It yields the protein CASSIPSGQPQHF.

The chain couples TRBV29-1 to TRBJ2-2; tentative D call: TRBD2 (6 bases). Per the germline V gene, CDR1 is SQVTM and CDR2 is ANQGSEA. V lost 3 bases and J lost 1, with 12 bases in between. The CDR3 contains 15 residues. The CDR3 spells CSVEGRGGNTGELFF. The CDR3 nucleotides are TGCAGCGTTGAGGGCCGGGGAGGGAACACCGGGGAGCTGTTTTTT.

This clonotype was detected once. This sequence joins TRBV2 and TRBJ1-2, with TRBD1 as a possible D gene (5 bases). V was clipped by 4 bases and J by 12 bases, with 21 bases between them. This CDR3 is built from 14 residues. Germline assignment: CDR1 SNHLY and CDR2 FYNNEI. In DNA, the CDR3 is TGTGCCAGCAGTGCCAGGGACTCCTACTCTGGAAACACCTTC. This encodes CASSARDSYSGNTF.

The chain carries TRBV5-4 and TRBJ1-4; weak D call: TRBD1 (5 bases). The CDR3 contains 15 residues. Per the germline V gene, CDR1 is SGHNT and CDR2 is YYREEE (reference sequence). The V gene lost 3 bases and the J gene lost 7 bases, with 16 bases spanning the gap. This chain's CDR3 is CASSSPRVEGEKLFF. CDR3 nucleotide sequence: TGTGCCAGCAGCTCCCCCAGGGTAGAGGGTGAAAAACTGTTTTTT.

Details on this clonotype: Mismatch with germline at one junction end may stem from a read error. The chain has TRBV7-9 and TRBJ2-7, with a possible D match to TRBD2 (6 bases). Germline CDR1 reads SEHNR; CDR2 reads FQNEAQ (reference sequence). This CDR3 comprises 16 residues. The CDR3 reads CASSSTWAGYSYEQYF. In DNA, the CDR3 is TGCGCCAGCAGCTCCACCTGGGCGGGGTATTCCTACGAGCAGTACTTC.

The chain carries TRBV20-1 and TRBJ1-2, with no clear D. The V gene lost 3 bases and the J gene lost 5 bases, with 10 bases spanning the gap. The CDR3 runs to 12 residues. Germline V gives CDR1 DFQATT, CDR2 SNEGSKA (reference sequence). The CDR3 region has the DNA TGCAGTGCTAGTCGCCTGGTATATGGCTACACCTTC. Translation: CSASRLVYGYTF.

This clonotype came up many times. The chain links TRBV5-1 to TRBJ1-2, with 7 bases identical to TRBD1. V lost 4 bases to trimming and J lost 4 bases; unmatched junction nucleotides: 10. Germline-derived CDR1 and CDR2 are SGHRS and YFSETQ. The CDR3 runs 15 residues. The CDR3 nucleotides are TGCGCCAGCAGCCCGGACAGGAAACCTTCCTATGGCTACACCTTC. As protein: CASSPDRKPSYGYTF.

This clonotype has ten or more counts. The CDR3, as DNA: TGTGCCATCAGCGACAGGGGAGGAAGCTATGGCTACACCTTC. Translated, it gives CAISDRGGSYGYTF. The V and J genes are TRBV10-3 and TRBJ1-2; 8 bases fit TRBD1. CDR3 length: 14 amino acids. Trimming at V came to 6 bases and at J to 4 bases, leaving 7 bases not matched to a gene. CDR1 ENHRY and CDR2 SYGVKD come from the germline V gene.

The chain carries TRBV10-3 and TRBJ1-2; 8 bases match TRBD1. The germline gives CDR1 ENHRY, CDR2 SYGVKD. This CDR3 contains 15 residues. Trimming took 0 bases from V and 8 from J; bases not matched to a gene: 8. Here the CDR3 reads CAISESQGAGQGYTF. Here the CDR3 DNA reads TGTGCCATCAGTGAGTCGCAGGGGGCTGGCCAGGGCTACACCTTC.

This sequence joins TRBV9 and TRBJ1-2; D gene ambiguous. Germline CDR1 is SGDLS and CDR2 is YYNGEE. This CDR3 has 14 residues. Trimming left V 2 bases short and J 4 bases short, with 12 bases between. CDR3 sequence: CASSVQDPLYGYTF. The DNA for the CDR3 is TGTGCCAGCAGCGTCCAAGACCCCCTCTATGGCTACACCTTC.

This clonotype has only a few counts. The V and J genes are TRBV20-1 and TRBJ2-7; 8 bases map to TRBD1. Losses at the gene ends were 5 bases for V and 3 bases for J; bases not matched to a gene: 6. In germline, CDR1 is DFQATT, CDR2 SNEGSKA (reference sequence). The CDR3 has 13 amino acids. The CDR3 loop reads CSAPTGDFYEQYF. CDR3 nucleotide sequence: TGCAGTGCTCCGACAGGGGACTTCTACGAGCAGTACTTC.

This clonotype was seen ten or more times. The chain's CDR3 is CASSGGGGRETQYF. The CDR3 nucleotides are TGTGCCAGCAGCGGAGGGGGCGGTCGAGAGACCCAGTACTTC. The rearrangement links TRBV7-9 to TRBJ2-5; D might be TRBD1 (7 bases). CDR3 length: 14 residues. The germline gives CDR1 SEHNR, CDR2 FQNEAQ (reference sequence). The V end lost 5 bases, the J end lost 4 bases, and 14 bases lay between the germline ends.

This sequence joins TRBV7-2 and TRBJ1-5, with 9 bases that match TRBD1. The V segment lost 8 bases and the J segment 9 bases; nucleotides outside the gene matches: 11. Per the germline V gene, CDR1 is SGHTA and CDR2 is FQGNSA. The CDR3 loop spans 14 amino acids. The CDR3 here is CASRTGQGELPQHF. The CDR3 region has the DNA TGTGCCAGCCGCACGGGACAGGGAGAGTTGCCCCAGCATTTT.

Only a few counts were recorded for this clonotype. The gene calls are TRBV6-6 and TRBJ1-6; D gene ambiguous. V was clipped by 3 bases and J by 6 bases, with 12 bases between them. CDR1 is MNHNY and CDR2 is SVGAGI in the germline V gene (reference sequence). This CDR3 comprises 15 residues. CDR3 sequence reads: CASSYMGKGNSPLHF. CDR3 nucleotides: TGTGCCAGCAGTTATATGGGGAAGGGTAATTCACCCCTCCACTTT.

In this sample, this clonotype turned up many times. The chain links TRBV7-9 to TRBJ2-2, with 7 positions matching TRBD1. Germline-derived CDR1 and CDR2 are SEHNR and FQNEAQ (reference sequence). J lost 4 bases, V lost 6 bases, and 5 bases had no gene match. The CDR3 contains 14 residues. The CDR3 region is CASRGDRFTGELFF. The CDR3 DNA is TGTGCCAGCAGAGGGGACAGATTCACCGGGGAGCTGTTTTTT.

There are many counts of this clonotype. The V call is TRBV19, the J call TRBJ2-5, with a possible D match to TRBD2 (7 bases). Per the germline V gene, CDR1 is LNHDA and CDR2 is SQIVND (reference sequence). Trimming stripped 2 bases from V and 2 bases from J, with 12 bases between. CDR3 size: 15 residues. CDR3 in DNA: TGTGCCAGTAGTATAACGGGGGGCGTACAAGAGACCCAGTACTTC. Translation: CASSITGGVQETQYF.

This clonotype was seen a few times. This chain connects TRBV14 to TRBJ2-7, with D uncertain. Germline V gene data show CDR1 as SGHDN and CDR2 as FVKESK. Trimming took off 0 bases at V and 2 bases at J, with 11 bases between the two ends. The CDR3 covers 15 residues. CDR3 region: CASSQDKALPYEQYF. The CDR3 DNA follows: TGTGCCAGCAGCCAAGATAAGGCACTTCCCTACGAGCAGTACTTC.

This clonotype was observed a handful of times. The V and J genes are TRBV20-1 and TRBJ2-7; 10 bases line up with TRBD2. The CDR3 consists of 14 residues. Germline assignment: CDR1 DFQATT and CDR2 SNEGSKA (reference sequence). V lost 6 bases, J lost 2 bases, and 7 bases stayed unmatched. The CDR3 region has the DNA TGCAGTGCAACGGGACTAGCGTCCACCTACGAGCAGTACTTC. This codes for CSATGLASTYEQYF.

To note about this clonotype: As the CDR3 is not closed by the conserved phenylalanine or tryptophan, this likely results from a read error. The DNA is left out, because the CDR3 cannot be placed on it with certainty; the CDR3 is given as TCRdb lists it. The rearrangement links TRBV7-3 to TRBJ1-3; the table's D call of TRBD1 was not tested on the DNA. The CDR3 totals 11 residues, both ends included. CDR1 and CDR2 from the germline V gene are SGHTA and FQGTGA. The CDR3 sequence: CASSRSGTGNT.

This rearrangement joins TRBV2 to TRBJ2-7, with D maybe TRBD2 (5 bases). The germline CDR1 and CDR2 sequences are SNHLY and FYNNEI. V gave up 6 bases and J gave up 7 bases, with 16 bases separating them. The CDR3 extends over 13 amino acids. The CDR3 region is CASSVTTYNEQYF. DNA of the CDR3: TGTGCCAGCAGCGTGACTACATACAATGAGCAGTACTTC.

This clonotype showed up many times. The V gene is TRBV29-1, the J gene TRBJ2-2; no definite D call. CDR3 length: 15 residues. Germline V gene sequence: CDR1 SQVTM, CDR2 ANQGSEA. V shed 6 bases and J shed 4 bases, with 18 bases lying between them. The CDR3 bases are TGCAGCGTGTCAGCGAAAACTTCCCCCACCGGGGAGCTGTTTTTT. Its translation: CSVSAKTSPTGELFF.

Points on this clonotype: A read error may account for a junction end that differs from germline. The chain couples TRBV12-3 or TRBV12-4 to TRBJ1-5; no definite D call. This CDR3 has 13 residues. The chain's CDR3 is CASSSGTGWWRSF. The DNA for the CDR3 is TGTGCCAGCAGTTCCGGCACTGGATGGTGGAGATCGTTT.